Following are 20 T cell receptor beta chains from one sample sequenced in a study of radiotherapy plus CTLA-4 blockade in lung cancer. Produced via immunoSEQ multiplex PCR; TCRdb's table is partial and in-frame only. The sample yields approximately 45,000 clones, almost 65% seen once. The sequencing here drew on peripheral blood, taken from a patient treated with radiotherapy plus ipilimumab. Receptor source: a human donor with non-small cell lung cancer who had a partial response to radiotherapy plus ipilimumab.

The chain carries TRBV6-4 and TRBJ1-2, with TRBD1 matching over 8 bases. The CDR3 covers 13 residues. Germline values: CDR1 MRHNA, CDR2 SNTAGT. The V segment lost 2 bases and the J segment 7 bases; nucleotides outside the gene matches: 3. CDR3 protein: CASSDNRGVGYTF. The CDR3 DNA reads TGTGCCAGCAGTGACAACAGGGGGGTTGGCTACACCTTC.

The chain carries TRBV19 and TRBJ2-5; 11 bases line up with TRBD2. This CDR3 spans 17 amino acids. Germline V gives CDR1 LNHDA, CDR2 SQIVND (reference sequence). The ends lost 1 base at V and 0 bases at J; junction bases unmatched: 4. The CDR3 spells CASSIVTSGDYQETQYF. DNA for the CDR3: TGTGCCAGTAGTATAGTGACTAGCGGGGATTACCAAGAGACCCAGTACTTC.

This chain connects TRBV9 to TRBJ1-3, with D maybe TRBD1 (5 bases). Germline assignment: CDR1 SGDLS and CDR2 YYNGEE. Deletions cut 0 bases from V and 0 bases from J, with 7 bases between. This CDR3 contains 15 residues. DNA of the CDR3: TGTGCCAGCAGCGTAGGACAGACCTCTGGAAACACCATATATTTT. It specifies CASSVGQTSGNTIYF.

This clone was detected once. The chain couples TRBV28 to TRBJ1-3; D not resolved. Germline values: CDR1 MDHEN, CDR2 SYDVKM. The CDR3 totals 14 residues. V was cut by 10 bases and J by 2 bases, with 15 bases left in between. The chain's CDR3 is CATLEGQAGNTIYF. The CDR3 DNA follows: TGTGCCACGCTAGAGGGCCAGGCTGGAAACACCATATATTTT.

DNA of the CDR3: TGTGCCAGCAGCAGTCTCATTGGGACAGGGACCACTGAAGCTTTCTTT. This sequence encodes CASSSLIGTGTTEAFF. The chain links TRBV7-9 to TRBJ1-1, with 9 bases identical to TRBD1. Germline values: CDR1 SEHNR, CDR2 FQNEAQ (reference sequence). The J segment lost 4 bases and the V segment lost 5 bases, leaving 11 bases of the junction unmatched. The CDR3 has 16 amino acids.

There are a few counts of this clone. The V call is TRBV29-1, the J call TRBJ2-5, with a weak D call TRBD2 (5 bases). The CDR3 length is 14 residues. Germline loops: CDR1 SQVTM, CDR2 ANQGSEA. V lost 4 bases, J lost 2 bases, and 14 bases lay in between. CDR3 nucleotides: TGCAGCGTTGGTCGGGGTCAGTCACAAGAGACCCAGTACTTC. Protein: CSVGRGQSQETQYF.

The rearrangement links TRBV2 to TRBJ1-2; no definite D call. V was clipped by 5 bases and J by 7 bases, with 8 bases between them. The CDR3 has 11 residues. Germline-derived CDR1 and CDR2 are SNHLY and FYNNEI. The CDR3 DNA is TGTGCCAGCAGTCTCGTGAGTGGCTACACCTTC. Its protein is CASSLVSGYTF.

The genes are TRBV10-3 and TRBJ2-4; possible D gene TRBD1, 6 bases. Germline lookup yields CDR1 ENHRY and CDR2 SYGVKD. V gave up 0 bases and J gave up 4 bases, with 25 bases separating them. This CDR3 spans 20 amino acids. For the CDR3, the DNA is TGTGCCATCAGTGAGTCGTCAGGGGTCCCCGGACTTCGGATGAAAAACATTCAGTACTTC. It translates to CAISESSGVPGLRMKNIQYF.

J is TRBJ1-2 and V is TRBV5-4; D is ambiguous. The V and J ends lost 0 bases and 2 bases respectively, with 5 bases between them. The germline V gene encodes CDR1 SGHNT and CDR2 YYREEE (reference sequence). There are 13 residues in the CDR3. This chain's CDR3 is CASSLDSNYGYTF. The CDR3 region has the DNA TGTGCCAGCAGCTTGGACAGCAACTATGGCTACACCTTC.

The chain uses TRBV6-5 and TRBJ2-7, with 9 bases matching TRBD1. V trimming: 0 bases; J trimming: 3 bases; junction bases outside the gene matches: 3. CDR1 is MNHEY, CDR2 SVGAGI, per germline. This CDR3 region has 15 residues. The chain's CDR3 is CASSYSGTGSYEQYF. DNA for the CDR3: TGTGCCAGCAGTTACTCGGGGACAGGGAGCTACGAGCAGTACTTC.

In DNA, the CDR3 is TGTGCCAGCAGTGAAATGGGGCGTAGCTCCTACGAGCAGTACTTC. It is translated as CASSEMGRSSYEQYF. This sequence joins TRBV2 and TRBJ2-7; possibly TRBD1 for D (5 bases). In germline, CDR1 is SNHLY, CDR2 FYNNEI. This CDR3 comprises 15 residues. Trimming stripped 2 bases from V and 0 bases from J, with 11 bases between.

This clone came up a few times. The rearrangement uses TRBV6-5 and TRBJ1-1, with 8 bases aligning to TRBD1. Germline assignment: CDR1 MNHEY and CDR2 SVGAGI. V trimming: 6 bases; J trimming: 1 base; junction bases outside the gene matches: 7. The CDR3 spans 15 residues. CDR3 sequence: CASRRQGLGNTEAFF. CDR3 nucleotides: TGTGCCAGCAGAAGACAGGGGCTAGGGAACACTGAAGCTTTCTTT.

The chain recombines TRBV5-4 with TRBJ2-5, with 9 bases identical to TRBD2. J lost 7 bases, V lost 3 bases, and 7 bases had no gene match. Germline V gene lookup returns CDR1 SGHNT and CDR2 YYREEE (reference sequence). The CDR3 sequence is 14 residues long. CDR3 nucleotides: TGTGCCAGCAGCTCCCGACTAGCGGAGGGGACCCAGTACTTC. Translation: CASSSRLAEGTQYF.

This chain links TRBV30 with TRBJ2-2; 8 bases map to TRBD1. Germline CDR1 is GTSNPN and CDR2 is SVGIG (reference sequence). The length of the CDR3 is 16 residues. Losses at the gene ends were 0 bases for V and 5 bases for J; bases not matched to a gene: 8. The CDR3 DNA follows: TGTGCCTGGAGTGTTTTCAGGGGGCTGGGGACCGGGGAGCTGTTTTTT. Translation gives CAWSVFRGLGTGELFF.

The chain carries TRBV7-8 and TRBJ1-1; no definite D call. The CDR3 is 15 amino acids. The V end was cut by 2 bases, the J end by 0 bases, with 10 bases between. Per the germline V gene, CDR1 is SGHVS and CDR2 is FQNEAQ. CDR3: CASSLRGQLNTEAFF. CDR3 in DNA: TGTGCCAGCAGCTTAAGAGGGCAGCTGAACACTGAAGCTTTCTTT.

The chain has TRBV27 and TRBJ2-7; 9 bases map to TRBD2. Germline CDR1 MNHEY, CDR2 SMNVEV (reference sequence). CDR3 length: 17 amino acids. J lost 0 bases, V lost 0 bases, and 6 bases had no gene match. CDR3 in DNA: TGTGCCAGCAGTTTATCGTACGCTAGCGGGACCTCCTACGAGCAGTACTTC. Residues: CASSLSYASGTSYEQYF.

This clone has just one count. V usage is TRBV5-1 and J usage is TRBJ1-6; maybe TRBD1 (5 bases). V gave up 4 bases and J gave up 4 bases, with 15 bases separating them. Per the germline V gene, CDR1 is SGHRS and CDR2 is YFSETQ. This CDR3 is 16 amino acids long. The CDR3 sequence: CASSAWGTAYNSPLHF. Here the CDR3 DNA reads TGCGCCAGCAGCGCGTGGGGGACTGCATATAATTCACCCCTCCACTTT.

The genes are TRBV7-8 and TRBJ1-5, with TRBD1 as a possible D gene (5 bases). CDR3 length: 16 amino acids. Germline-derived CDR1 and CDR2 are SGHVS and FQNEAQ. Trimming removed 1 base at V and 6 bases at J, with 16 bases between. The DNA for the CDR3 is TGTGCCAGCAGCTTAGAGGGCACGGGGGTAAGTCAGCCCCAGCATTTT. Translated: CASSLEGTGVSQPQHF. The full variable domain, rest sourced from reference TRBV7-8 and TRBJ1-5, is GAGVSQSPRYKVAKRGQDVALRCDPISGHVSLFWYQQALGQGPEFLTYFQNEAQLDKSGLPSDRFFAERPEGSVSTLKIQRTQQEDSAVYLCASSLEGTGVSQPQHFGDGTRLSIL.

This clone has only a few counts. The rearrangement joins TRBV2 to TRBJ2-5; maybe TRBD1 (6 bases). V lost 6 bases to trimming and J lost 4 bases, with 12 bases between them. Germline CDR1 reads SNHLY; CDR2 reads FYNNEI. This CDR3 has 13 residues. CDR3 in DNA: TGTGCCAGCAGAACAGGGAATAGAGAGACCCAGTACTTC. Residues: CASRTGNRETQYF. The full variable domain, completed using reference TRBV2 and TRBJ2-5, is EPEVTQTPSHQVTQMGQEVILRCVPISNHLYFYWYRQILGQKVEFLVSFYNNEISEKSEIFDDQFSVERPDGSNFTLKIRSTKLEDSAMYFCASRTGNRETQYFGPGTRLLVL.

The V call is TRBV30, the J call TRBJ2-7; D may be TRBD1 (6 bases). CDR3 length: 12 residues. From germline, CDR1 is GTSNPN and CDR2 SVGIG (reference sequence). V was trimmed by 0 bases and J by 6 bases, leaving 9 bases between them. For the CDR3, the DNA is TGTGCCTGGAGTGTAGGGGGACGCGAGCAGTACTTC. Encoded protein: CAWSVGGREQYF. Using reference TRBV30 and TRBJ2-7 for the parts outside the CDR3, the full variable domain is SQTIHQWPATLVQPVGSPLSLECTVEGTSNPNLYWYRQAAGRGLQLLFYSVGIGQISSEVPQNLSASRPQDRQFILSSKKLLLSDSGFYLCAWSVGGREQYFGPGTRLTVT.